These 16 T cell receptor beta chains were all obtained from the same sample, sequenced in a study of shared T cell receptors in the human thymus. Assay: immunoSEQ multiplex PCR; the TCRdb copy retains only in-frame clones and omits some. Of hundreds of thousands of clones listed, approximately 87% were seen once; the top ten hold about 0.01%. These data were likewise used in another study, on human thymus T cells.

Material for sequencing was thymocytes. The receptors stem from a boy younger than two with a congenital heart defect.

Comment on this clone: An end of the junction differs from the germline gene, which may be a read error. V and J are TRBV5-6 and TRBJ2-1; 10 nucleotides match TRBD1. Germline loops: CDR1 SGHDT, CDR2 YYEEEE. The CDR3 loop spans 14 amino acids. In DNA form, the CDR3 reads TGTGTCAGCAGCCTTGGGACAGGGGACAATGAGCAGTTCTTC. It encodes CVSSLGTGDNEQFF.

CDR3 in amino acids: CASSDLQASGTGVRSSYNEQFF. CDR3 DNA: TGTGCCAGCAGTGACCTCCAAGCTAGCGGGACGGGGGTGAGAAGCTCCTACAATGAGCAGTTCTTC. The J gene is TRBJ2-1, the V gene TRBV6-4, with 9 positions matching TRBD2. The CDR3 is 22 amino acids. Germline loops: CDR1 MRHNA, CDR2 SNTAGT. With V trimmed by 2 bases and J by 0 bases, 20 bases remained unmatched.

In this sample, this clone turned up once. This chain links TRBV5-1 with TRBJ2-2, with unresolved D. V was clipped by 1 base and J by 4 bases, with 14 bases between them. The CDR3 covers 16 residues. Germline V gene lookup returns CDR1 SGHRS and CDR2 YFSETQ. CDR3 in DNA: TGCGCCAGCAGCTTGTACCTAGGTCAAGGCACCGGGGAGCTGTTTTTT. It encodes CASSLYLGQGTGELFF.

The chain is built from TRBV7-9 and TRBJ1-2; the D is unclear. This CDR3 region has 13 residues. Germline V CDR1 and CDR2: SEHNR, FQNEAQ (reference sequence). Trimming left V 6 bases short and J 5 bases short, with 13 bases between. CDR3 loop: CASRLREGYGYTF. In nucleotides, the CDR3 is TGTGCCAGCAGGCTCCGGGAGGGTTATGGCTACACCTTC. Full variable domain (rest looked up from reference TRBV7-9 and TRBJ1-2): DTGVSQNPRHKITKRGQNVTFRCDPISEHNRLYWYRQTLGQGPEFLTYFQNEAQLEKSRLLSDRFSAERPKGSFSTLEIQRTEQGDSAMYLCASRLREGYGYTFGSGTRLTVV.

The chain combines TRBV2 with TRBJ2-2; 8 bases align to TRBD2. V gave up 6 bases and J gave up 4 bases; unmatched junction bases: 4. CDR1 and CDR2 (germline): SNHLY, FYNNEI. The CDR3 length is 14 residues. CDR3 sequence (DNA): TGTGCCAGCAGCGGGAGGGCCGCCACCGGGGAGCTGTTTTTT. Translating it yields CASSGRAATGELFF.

The chain is built from TRBV10-2 and TRBJ1-4; TRBD1 is a possible D gene (6 bases). V dropped 5 bases and J dropped 0 bases, with 16 bases sitting between them. The CDR3 has 17 amino acids. Per germline, CDR1 WSHSY and CDR2 SAAADI. This CDR3 is CASSPRQDRSTNEKLFF. The CDR3 DNA reads as TGCGCCAGCAGTCCCCGACAGGATAGGTCAACTAATGAAAAACTGTTTTTT.

In its sample, this clone was seen once. This chain links TRBV5-8 with TRBJ2-5; possibly TRBD2 for D (5 bases). The V end lost 1 base, the J end lost 3 bases, and 10 bases lay between the germline ends. The CDR3 loop spans 14 amino acids. Germline V gene sequence: CDR1 SGHTS, CDR2 YDEGEE. CDR3 loop: CASSLRTFKETQYF. CDR3 sequence (DNA): TGTGCCAGCAGCTTGAGGACTTTTAAAGAGACCCAGTACTTC.

The genes are TRBV4-3 and TRBJ2-1; 10 bases are shared with TRBD2. This CDR3 contains 17 residues. The V and J ends lost 0 bases and 9 bases, in that order; junction bases with no gene match: 11. CDR1 is LGHNA and CDR2 is YSLEER in the germline V gene. CDR3 residues: CASSQDRKSGRGVEQFF. CDR3 DNA sequence: TGCGCCAGCAGCCAAGATCGAAAAAGCGGGAGGGGGGTTGAGCAGTTCTTC.

The chain links TRBV7-8 to TRBJ2-1, with TRBD2 matching 7 bases. J gave up 5 bases and V 5 bases, and 15 bases lay outside the gene matches. Germline CDR1 reads SGHVS; CDR2 reads FQNEAQ. The CDR3 totals 17 residues. CDR3 DNA sequence: TGTGCCAGCAGCCCCAAGGGTAGAGGCGGGAGTCACAATGAGCAGTTCTTC. This translates into CASSPKGRGGSHNEQFF.

The chain is built from TRBV28 and TRBJ2-3; 10 nucleotides match TRBD1. V shed 5 bases, J shed 2 bases, and the junction held 7 bases outside the gene matches. There are 16 residues in the CDR3. Germline V gives CDR1 MDHEN, CDR2 SYDVKM. The CDR3 spells CASSRGTGANTDTQYF. For the CDR3, the DNA is TGTGCCAGCAGTCGAGGGACAGGGGCTAACACAGATACGCAGTATTTT. Combining the CDR3 with reference TRBV28 and TRBJ2-3 gives the whole variable domain DVKVTQSSRYLVKRTGEKVFLECVQDMDHENMFWYRQDPGLGLRLIYFSYDVKMKEKGDIPEGYSVSREKKERFSLILESASTNQTSMYLCASSRGTGANTDTQYFGPGTRLTVL.

The chain links TRBV25-1 to TRBJ2-5; weak D call: TRBD2 (6 bases). The V end was cut by 0 bases, the J end by 3 bases, with 14 bases between. There are 16 residues in the CDR3. Germline CDR1 MGHDK, CDR2 SYGVNS. The CDR3 loop is CASSEYGGIVKETQYF. Written as DNA, the CDR3 is TGTGCCAGCAGTGAATATGGGGGGATCGTAAAAGAGACCCAGTACTTC.

Here the CDR3 reads CASSAVQGVKGYTF. CDR3 DNA sequence: TGTGCCAGCAGCGCCGTTCAGGGGGTTAAGGGCTACACCTTC. The chain employs TRBV7-8 and TRBJ1-2; 7 bases match TRBD1. CDR3 length: 14 residues. V trimming: 5 bases; J trimming: 8 bases; junction bases outside the gene matches: 11. Germline V gives CDR1 SGHVS, CDR2 FQNEAQ.

This clone was seen a single time. The chain uses TRBV28 and TRBJ2-3, with TRBD2 matching 13 bases. V shed 5 bases and J 0 bases; nucleotides not matched to a gene: 20. Germline V lookup: CDR1 MDHEN, CDR2 SYDVKM. The CDR3 totals 22 residues. CDR3 in DNA: TGTGCCAGCAGTCCAACAAAACCCACGGCGGGACTAGCGGGGACTAGCACAGATACGCAGTATTTT. This sequence encodes CASSPTKPTAGLAGTSTDTQYF.

The rearrangement joins TRBV5-4 to TRBJ2-7, with 9 bases aligning to TRBD1. This CDR3 spans 14 amino acids. Germline V gene lookup returns CDR1 SGHNT and CDR2 YYREEE (reference sequence). With 3 bases clipped from V and 4 bases from J, the junction kept 5 bases outside the gene matches. CDR3 nucleotides: TGTGCCAGCAGCTGGAGGGACAGGGATTACGAGCAGTACTTC. Its protein is CASSWRDRDYEQYF.

The chain uses TRBV5-6 and TRBJ2-2, with TRBD2 matching over 7 bases. CDR1 and CDR2 from the germline V gene are SGHDT and YYEEEE. The CDR3 extends over 18 amino acids. The trim removed 3 bases at V and 5 bases at J, leaving 16 bases unmatched. In DNA form, the CDR3 reads TGTGCCAGCAGCTGCCGGAGTGGTGCGGGAGCGAGGACCGGGGAGCTGTTTTTT. Translated: CASSCRSGAGARTGELFF.

The chain recombines TRBV7-6 with TRBJ2-7; 13 nucleotides align to TRBD2. The V gene end was trimmed by 1 base and the J gene end by 11 bases; junction bases not matched to a gene: 5. The germline gives CDR1 SGHVS, CDR2 FNYEAQ. CDR3 length: 14 amino acids. DNA for the CDR3: TGTGCCAGCAGCTTAGACGGACTAGCGGGGGCGGAGTACTTC. This sequence encodes CASSLDGLAGAEYF.